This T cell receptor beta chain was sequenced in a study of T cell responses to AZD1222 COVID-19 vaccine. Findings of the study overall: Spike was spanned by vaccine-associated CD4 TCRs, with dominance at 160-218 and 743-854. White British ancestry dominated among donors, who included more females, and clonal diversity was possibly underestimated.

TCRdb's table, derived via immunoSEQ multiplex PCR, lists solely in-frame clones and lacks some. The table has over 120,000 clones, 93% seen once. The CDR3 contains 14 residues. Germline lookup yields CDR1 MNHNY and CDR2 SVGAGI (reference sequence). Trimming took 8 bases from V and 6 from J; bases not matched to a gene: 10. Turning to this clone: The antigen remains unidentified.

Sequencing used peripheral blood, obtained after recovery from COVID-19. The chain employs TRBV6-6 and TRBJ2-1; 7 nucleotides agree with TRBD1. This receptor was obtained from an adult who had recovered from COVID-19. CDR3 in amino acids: CASRTPGQPNEQFF. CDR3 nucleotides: TGTGCCAGCCGGACCCCGGGACAGCCCAATGAGCAGTTCTTC.